Listed below are T cell receptor beta chains from one sample, sequenced in a study of beta chain features in type 1 diabetes. Produced via immunoSEQ multiplex PCR; TCRdb's table is partial and in-frame only. The sample carries 120,000 or so clones, approximately 15% recorded once. Source material: central memory CD4+ T cells from blood. These receptor sequences come from a man aged 18 to 29 with type 1 diabetes. The CDR3 runs from the conserved cysteine through the conserved F or W. D genes are given only for firm matches. Not all rows give a size; the values are once, few, many and, for expanded clones, a class.

j_call	v_call	d_call	clone_size	cdr3_length	cdr3_nt	cdr3_aa
TRBJ2-3	TRBV2	TRBD2	few	17	TGTGCCAGCAGTGACGTGCGGGGCCTAGCGGGCACAGATACGCAGTATTTT	CASSDVRGLAGTDTQYF
TRBJ2-3	TRBV10-3	TRBD2	many	15	TGTGCCATCAGTGACGGGAGGGCTAGCACAGATACGCAGTATTTT	CAISDGRASTDTQYF
TRBJ2-3	TRBV5-6	-	few	13	TGTGCCAGCAGCCAGGCCACGGCGGGTACGCAGTATTTT	CASSQATAGTQYF
TRBJ2-5	TRBV7-2	-	-	12	TGTGCCAGCAGCCTTAGATGGGAGACCCAGTACTTC	CASSLRWETQYF
TRBJ2-5	TRBV10-3	TRBD2	-	13	TGTGCCATCTCGGCGGGACTAGAAGAGACCCAGTACTTC	CAISAGLEETQYF
TRBJ1-2	TRBV7-2	TRBD1	-	13	TGTGCCAGCAGTCGGGACAGAGCCTATGGCTACACCTTC	CASSRDRAYGYTF
TRBJ2-6	TRBV4-2	-	-	17	TGTGCCAGCAGCCAAGATGGCCTACGAACTGGGGCCAACGTCCTGACTTTC	CASSQDGLRTGANVLTF
TRBJ1-2	TRBV7-2	-	few	13	TGTGCCAGCAGCTTATTTAGCGGATACGGCTACACCTTC	CASSLFSGYGYTF
TRBJ2-1	TRBV9	TRBD1	-	15	TGTGCCAGCAGCATTCGGACAGGGGGACACAATGAGCAGTTCTTC	CASSIRTGGHNEQFF
TRBJ2-7	TRBV29-1	TRBD2	few	18	TGCAGCGCCGCCGGGGCCGGCGACAGCGGGAGGGGTACCTACGAGCAGTACTTC	CSAAGAGDSGRGTYEQYF
TRBJ2-1	TRBV9	-	-	18	TGTGCCAGCAGCGTAGCAGCGGGACAAGCCTACTCCTACAATGAGCAGTTCTTC	CASSVAAGQAYSYNEQFF
TRBJ2-3	TRBV6-6	-	-	15	TGTGCCAGCAGTTACTCCACGCGGGACACAGATACGCAGTATTTT	CASSYSTRDTDTQYF
TRBJ1-2	TRBV2	-	-	13	TGTGCCAGCATGGGGTGGTCGGGTGATGGCTACACCTTC	CASMGWSGDGYTF
TRBJ2-1	TRBV18	TRBD1	few	13	TGTGCCAGCTCACCATCCACAGGGGAGATGAAGTTCTTC	CASSPSTGEMKFF
TRBJ2-1	TRBV9	-	few	15	TGTGCCAGCAGTGAAGGCCCTCTGACCTACAATGAGCAGTTCTTC	CASSEGPLTYNEQFF